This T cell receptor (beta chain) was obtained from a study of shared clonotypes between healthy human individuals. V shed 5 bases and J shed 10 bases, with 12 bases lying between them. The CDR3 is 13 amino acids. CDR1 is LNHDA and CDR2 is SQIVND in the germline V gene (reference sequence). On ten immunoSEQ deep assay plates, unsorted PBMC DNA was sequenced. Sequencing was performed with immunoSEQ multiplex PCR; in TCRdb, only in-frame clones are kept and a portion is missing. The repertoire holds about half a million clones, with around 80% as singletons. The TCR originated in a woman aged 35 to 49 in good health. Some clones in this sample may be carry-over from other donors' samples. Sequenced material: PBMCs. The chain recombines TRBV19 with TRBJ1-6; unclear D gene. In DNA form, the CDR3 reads TGTGCCAGTAGTCCGTATGAGAGGTCACCCCTCCACTTT. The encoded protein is CASSPYERSPLHF.